The rows below give T cell receptor beta chains drawn from one sample of a study of cytotoxic CD8 clonotypes in ibrutinib-treated CLL. Measured with immunoSEQ multiplex PCR; TCRdb has only the in-frame clones, and not every one. Counted here are just over 200,000 clones, approximately 70% occurring once; the ten biggest clones make up about 6.2%. The starting material was PBMCs, obtained after 12 months of ibrutinib treatment. These receptor sequences come from a human donor with chronic lymphocytic leukemia. Both conserved end residues are part of each CDR3. Fields, in order: D gene, J gene, V gene, clone size, CDR3 protein, CDR3 DNA. A D gene is named only where the DNA matches it firmly. Some rows mark clone size as missing; the rest say once, few, many or name a class of expanded clone.

d_call: TRBD2; j_call: TRBJ2-5; v_call: TRBV5-1; clone_size: .; cdr3_aa: CASSLEPSGGAIKETQYF; cdr3_nt: TGCGCCAGCAGCTTGGAGCCTAGCGGGGGGGCAATAAAAGAGACCCAGTACTTC
d_call: .; j_call: TRBJ1-4; v_call: TRBV4-1; clone_size: once; cdr3_aa: CASSPLDSPNEKLFF; cdr3_nt: TGCGCCAGCAGCCCGTTAGACAGTCCTAATGAAAAACTGTTTTTT
d_call: .; j_call: TRBJ1-4; v_call: TRBV30; clone_size: .; cdr3_aa: CALEQGTTNEKLFF; cdr3_nt: TGTGCATTAGAACAGGGCACAACTAATGAAAAACTGTTTTTT
d_call: .; j_call: TRBJ1-5; v_call: TRBV7-2; clone_size: .; cdr3_aa: CASSLTVGGQPQHF; cdr3_nt: TGTGCCAGCAGCCTCACGGTCGGTGGTCAGCCCCAGCATTTT
d_call: .; j_call: TRBJ2-7; v_call: TRBV19; clone_size: .; cdr3_aa: CASSQTRGTEQYF; cdr3_nt: TGTGCCAGTAGTCAGACGAGGGGGACCGAGCAGTACTTC
d_call: .; j_call: TRBJ1-2; v_call: TRBV6-5; clone_size: .; cdr3_aa: CASSYKNAGGYTF; cdr3_nt: TGTGCCAGCAGTTACAAAAATGCTGGTGGCTACACCTTC
d_call: .; j_call: TRBJ2-1; v_call: TRBV30; clone_size: .; cdr3_aa: CAWSVGGARYEQFF; cdr3_nt: TGTGCCTGGAGTGTAGGAGGGGCCAGGTATGAGCAGTTCTTC
d_call: TRBD1; j_call: TRBJ1-4; v_call: TRBV27; clone_size: .; cdr3_aa: CASSLTGNNEKLFF; cdr3_nt: TGTGCCAGCAGTCTGACAGGGAATAATGAAAAACTGTTTTTT
d_call: .; j_call: TRBJ2-3; v_call: TRBV11-2; clone_size: .; cdr3_aa: CASSLGGIEDTQYF; cdr3_nt: TGTGCCAGCAGCTTAGGTGGAATTGAAGATACGCAGTATTTT
d_call: .; j_call: TRBJ1-1; v_call: TRBV29-1; clone_size: .; cdr3_aa: CSVVGGQLNTEAFF; cdr3_nt: TGCAGCGTTGTAGGGGGGCAGTTGAACACTGAAGCTTTCTTT
d_call: .; j_call: TRBJ1-2; v_call: TRBV7-6; clone_size: .; cdr3_aa: CASSLSTFGYGYTF; cdr3_nt: TGTGCCAGCAGTCTCAGTACCTTCGGGTATGGCTACACCTTC
d_call: .; j_call: TRBJ2-1; v_call: TRBV11-2; clone_size: .; cdr3_aa: CASSSWFGSSYNEQFF; cdr3_nt: TGTGCCAGCAGCTCTTGGTTCGGGAGCTCCTACAATGAGCAGTTCTTC
d_call: .; j_call: TRBJ2-5; v_call: TRBV5-1; clone_size: .; cdr3_aa: CASSLQGMETQYF; cdr3_nt: TGCGCCAGCAGCCTGCAGGGAATGGAGACCCAGTACTTC
d_call: .; j_call: TRBJ1-1; v_call: TRBV11-2; clone_size: .; cdr3_aa: CASGPHGRANTEAFF; cdr3_nt: TGTGCCAGCGGCCCCCATGGCAGGGCTAACACTGAAGCTTTCTTT
d_call: TRBD1; j_call: TRBJ1-4; v_call: TRBV5-4; clone_size: .; cdr3_aa: CASRDEGQATSTNEKLFF; cdr3_nt: TGTGCCAGCAGAGACGAGGGACAGGCTACCTCAACTAATGAAAAACTGTTTTTT
d_call: TRBD2; j_call: TRBJ2-3; v_call: TRBV6-1; clone_size: .; cdr3_aa: CASSELGGGTDTQYF; cdr3_nt: TGTGCCAGCAGTGAACTTGGGGGGGGCACAGATACGCAGTATTTT
d_call: .; j_call: TRBJ1-1; v_call: TRBV7-2; clone_size: .; cdr3_aa: CASSFDPSTEAFF; cdr3_nt: TGTGCCAGCAGCTTTGACCCGAGCACTGAAGCTTTCTTT
d_call: .; j_call: TRBJ1-5; v_call: TRBV6-5; clone_size: few; cdr3_aa: CASSMWGVSNQPQHF; cdr3_nt: TGTGCCAGCAGCATGTGGGGGGTATCTAATCAGCCCCAGCATTTT
d_call: .; j_call: TRBJ1-1; v_call: TRBV30; clone_size: .; cdr3_aa: CALRAGLNTEAFF; cdr3_nt: TGTGCCCTCAGGGCGGGGCTTAACACTGAAGCTTTCTTT
d_call: .; j_call: TRBJ1-1; v_call: TRBV10-3; clone_size: few; cdr3_aa: CALAAGGNTEAFF; cdr3_nt: TGTGCCTTAGCAGCGGGGGGGAACACTGAAGCTTTCTTT
d_call: TRBD1; j_call: TRBJ1-1; v_call: TRBV9; clone_size: .; cdr3_aa: CASSVAGGRNTEAFF; cdr3_nt: TGTGCCAGCAGCGTAGCAGGGGGGCGAAACACTGAAGCTTTCTTT
d_call: TRBD1; j_call: TRBJ1-1; v_call: TRBV5-1; clone_size: .; cdr3_aa: CASSGQGESNTEAFF; cdr3_nt: TGCGCCAGCAGCGGCCAGGGGGAGAGCAACACTGAAGCTTTCTTT
d_call: .; j_call: TRBJ1-2; v_call: TRBV30; clone_size: .; cdr3_aa: CAWSVLPGFGYGYTF; cdr3_nt: TGTGCCTGGAGTGTACTTCCGGGTTTCGGCTATGGCTACACCTTC
d_call: .; j_call: TRBJ1-2; v_call: TRBV9; clone_size: .; cdr3_aa: CASSPDGVDYGYTF; cdr3_nt: TGTGCCAGCAGCCCGGATGGAGTGGACTATGGCTACACCTTC
d_call: TRBD1; j_call: TRBJ2-6; v_call: TRBV11-1; clone_size: .; cdr3_aa: CASSRTGFGANVLTF; cdr3_nt: TGTGCCAGCAGCAGGACAGGGTTCGGGGCCAACGTCCTGACTTTC
d_call: TRBD2; j_call: TRBJ2-2; v_call: TRBV5-1; clone_size: .; cdr3_aa: CASSLGLAGGNTGELFF; cdr3_nt: TGCGCCAGCAGCTTGGGACTAGCGGGCGGGAACACCGGGGAGCTGTTTTTT
d_call: TRBD2; j_call: TRBJ2-3; v_call: TRBV13; clone_size: medium-sized; cdr3_aa: CASSSGLAGGPIDTQYF; cdr3_nt: TGTGCCAGCAGCTCAGGACTAGCGGGAGGGCCTATAGATACGCAGTATTTT